The source of this T cell receptor beta chain is a study of T cell repertoires in cytomegalovirus infection. Study details: Recently described HLA-C-restricted plus well-studied HLA-B-restricted CMV epitopes were used.

Trimming removed 1 base from V and 0 bases from J; junction bases left unmatched: 10. Per the germline V gene, CDR1 is SNHLY and CDR2 is FYNNEI. CDR3 length equals 18 residues. In TCRdb, the reads were re-called with MiXCR into one record per CDR3 protein. This sample yields some 940,000 distinct CDR3 sequences, of which 31% are seen a single time; under 15% belongs to the top ten. Points on this clonotype: The antigen is undetermined.

The input for sequencing was cultured CD8+ T cells from PBMCs, taken from culture after CMV antigen stimulation. The receptor comes from a human donor in good health (CMV status not recorded). Some clones in this sample may be carry-over from other donors' samples. This sequence joins TRBV2 and TRBJ2-3; 7 nucleotides agree with TRBD2. CDR3 residues: CASSEERGRPSSTDTQYF. The CDR3 DNA reads TGTGCCAGCAGTGAAGAGCGGGGCCGACCTTCTAGCACAGATACGCAGTATTTT.